The 9 T cell receptor beta chains below all came from one sample that was sequenced in a study of identical twins (dated by TCRdb to 2015 to 2016). Library preparation employed 5' RACE. Instrument used: Illumina HiSeq 2000. TCRdb ran its own pipeline on the public reads, namely fastp trimming at Q25 and MiXCR clone calling, and kept in-frame beta chains. For every CDR3 protein sequence, its rows merge into one entry that carries the most common genes and DNA. Within this sample are roughly 240,000 distinct CDR3 sequences, with roughly 7% of them counted one time only. Roughly 3.6% of the sample rests with the top ten. These data were also reused for a study on yellow fever vaccine responses in identical twins.

Input material: memory (CD45RO+) T cells sorted from blood. Per the publication, the cell subset or site label means: CD45RO+ enriched T cells. The source is a woman between 18 and 30 years old in good health.

At least ten counts were recorded for this clonotype. V and J are TRBV5-1 and TRBJ1-5; D gene ambiguous. V was shortened by 5 bases and J by 0 bases, with 12 bases between the two germline ends. This CDR3 comprises 15 residues. CDR1 and CDR2 (germline): SGHRS, YFSETQ. CDR3 region: CASRESEASNQPQHF. For the CDR3, the DNA is TGCGCCAGCAGAGAGTCGGAGGCTAGCAATCAGCCCCAGCATTTT.

In this sample, this clonotype turned up many times. The gene calls are TRBV5-1 and TRBJ2-2; no reliable D call. The CDR3 extends over 16 amino acids. V lost 0 bases to trimming and J lost 4 bases, with 13 bases between them. Germline values: CDR1 SGHRS, CDR2 YFSETQ. Written as DNA, the CDR3 is TGCGCCAGCAGCTTGGCCGGGCTTCAAGGCACCGGGGAGCTGTTTTTT. This translates into CASSLAGLQGTGELFF.

At least ten counts were recorded for this clonotype. J is TRBJ2-1 and V is TRBV10-3; TRBD1 matches at 9 bases. The trim removed 8 bases at V and 12 bases at J, leaving 8 bases unmatched. Germline CDR1 ENHRY, CDR2 SYGVKD. This CDR3 spans 12 amino acids. CDR3 protein: CAISPTGGWQFF. As DNA, the CDR3 is TGTGCCATCTCTCCGACAGGGGGATGGCAGTTCTTC.

This clonotype was observed a handful of times. The chain employs TRBV5-5 and TRBJ2-5, with D possibly being TRBD1 (6 bases). The V gene lost 6 bases and the J gene lost 1 base, with 13 bases spanning the gap. CDR1 SGHKS and CDR2 YYEKEE come from the germline V gene (reference sequence). The CDR3 totals 14 residues. CDR3 sequence reads: CASNYRVFQETQYF. DNA for the CDR3: TGTGCCAGCAACTACAGGGTTTTCCAAGAGACCCAGTACTTC.

This clonotype was seen more than once but under ten times. The chain employs TRBV11-2 and TRBJ2-7; D is uncertain. Germline assignment: CDR1 SGHAT and CDR2 FQNNGV. The CDR3 has 12 residues. The V end lost 1 base, the J end lost 7 bases, and 8 bases lay between the germline ends. As DNA, the CDR3 is TGTGCCAGCAGCTTAGGCAGTGGTGAGCAGTACTTC. Amino acids: CASSLGSGEQYF.

This clonotype was found many times. The chain couples TRBV12-3 or TRBV12-4 to TRBJ2-3, with TRBD1 as a possible D gene (8 bases). Trimming removed 3 bases from V and 4 bases from J, with 14 bases in between. CDR3 length equals 15 residues. CDR3 sequence: CASSFGGTGPDTQYF. CDR3 nucleotides: TGTGCCAGCAGTTTCGGGGGGACAGGCCCAGATACGCAGTATTTT.

This clonotype has more than one count but fewer than ten. This sequence joins TRBV9 and TRBJ2-2, with D perhaps assigned TRBD1 or TRBD2 (5 bases each). Germline V lookup: CDR1 SGDLS, CDR2 YYNGEE. Trimming stripped 4 bases from V and 1 base from J, with 14 bases between. The CDR3 consists of 16 residues. The CDR3 sequence is CASSPSPGRNTGELFF. The CDR3 bases are TGTGCCAGCAGCCCGAGCCCGGGACGGAACACCGGGGAGCTGTTTTTT.

The gene calls are TRBV6-4 and TRBJ1-2; D might be TRBD1 (5 bases). V was clipped by 6 bases and J by 6 bases, with 17 bases between them. The CDR3 loop spans 14 amino acids. The germline V gene has CDR1 MRHNA and CDR2 SNTAGT. The CDR3 sequence is CASSPRRGGDGYTF. In DNA form, the CDR3 reads TGTGCCAGCAGCCCGCGACGGGGGGGAGATGGCTACACCTTC.

The V and J genes are TRBV7-8 and TRBJ2-3; weak D call: TRBD2 (6 bases). The CDR3 runs to 14 residues. The ends were cut back, 5 bases at V and 0 bases at J, with 9 bases in the middle. Germline assignment: CDR1 SGHVS and CDR2 FQNEAQ. For the CDR3, the DNA is TGTGCCAGCAGCCGGGGGTTTAGCACAGATACGCAGTATTTT. The encoded protein is CASSRGFSTDTQYF.